This T cell receptor beta chain came from a study of cytomegalovirus exposure and HLA in healthy donors. CDR3 length: 14 amino acids. Trimming took 4 bases from V and 7 from J; bases not matched to a gene: 7. The germline V gene has CDR1 MGHRA and CDR2 YSYEKL. Primers included in the PCR were 60 Vbeta and 13 Jbeta primers. The repertoire was sequenced with immunoSEQ multiplex PCR; TCRdb's copy has only in-frame clones and lacks some. The sample has around 200,000 clones; approximately 79% are singletons. Study-level results: What was likely a sequencing artifact was a cluster of highly shared sequence variants.

With regard to this clone: Its antigen is still unknown. This specimen includes other DNA sequences encoding the same CDR3.

The material sequenced was PBMCs. The receptor was isolated from a male donor in good health and CMV-seronegative. The V call is TRBV4-1, the J call TRBJ1-5, with 7 bases aligning to TRBD1. CDR3 nucleotides: TGCGCCAGCAGCCGAACGACAGGGTTGCAGCCCCAGCATTTT. Its protein product is CASSRTTGLQPQHF.